The sequence of this TCR beta chain was determined in a study of tumor and adjacent non-tumor tissue in lung cancer (dated by TCRdb to the late 2010s). Broadly, across the study: The cohort included 12 adenocarcinoma, a couple of squamous cell carcinoma and 1 small cell lung cancer patients. Among the roughly 15 patients, ages ranged from roughly 31 to 76 years, approximately 10 were men and 5 were women, and disease was TNM stage I to III. Under 35 paired specimens, one tumor and one normal lung sample per patient, were profiled by TCRbeta CDR3 sequencing. The study compared bulk TCRbeta repertoires between lung tumor tissue and matched distant non-tumor lung tissue from fewer than 19 lung cancer patients. A total of approximately 120,000,000 productive TCRbeta reads were generated by sequencing, corresponding to an average of roughly 4.1 million reads per sample. Summary of the overall study and its limitations: Tumor tissue showed significantly greater TCR diversity (inverse Simpson) than normal lung tissue (roughly 390 vs 170, P = 0.0075, Mann-Whitney U test). Only about 14 patients were in the cohort, and the authors stated that larger samples and more detailed clinical data are needed. Because peripheral blood was not sequenced, blood TCRbeta repertoires in the lung cancer patients of the study were not examined. Significantly higher TCR diversity was found in younger patients, and higher tumor TCR diversity was associated with shorter overall and disease-free survival. The top 100 clones made up a significantly larger cumulative share of the repertoire in normal lung than in tumor tissue. The methods do not name the sequencing platform or mention unique molecular identifiers.

RNA was extracted from bulk unsorted tissue and checked for quality with a NanoDrop ND-1000 and an Agilent 2100. Normal lung samples were distant non-tumor tissue taken more than 3 cm from the tumor edge. The donors were newly diagnosed lung cancer patients admitted for thoracic surgery in China from August to November 2014 who had not received prior chemotherapy. Patients with previous radiotherapy or chemotherapy, or with another concurrent cancer, were excluded from the study. Surgical tissue pieces of about 1-2.1 cm3 were preserved in RNAlater solution and were kept at -80 degrees C until use. Trimming accounts for 7 bases at V and 5 bases at J, while the number of junction bases matched to no gene is 6. Via the germline V gene, CDR1 is SQVTM and CDR2 ANQGSEA. The cysteine opens and the phenylalanine closes a CDR3 of 12 amino acids. Only the CDR3 region is kept as DNA, spanning 36 bases read in frame from base 1.

This clonotype was recorded at least ten times. What antigen it recognizes has not been identified. Base qualities are missing; no much larger clone stands one base away. Library preparation used multiplex PCR. Sequencer: Illumina HiSeq 2500. TCRbeta libraries were constructed through three rounds of nested PCR with primers (Table S4) according to protocols modified from ARM-PCR. Before sequencing, PCR products in the 200-500 bp range were cut out of the gel and cleaned up using the QIAquick gel extraction kit. For the original study's pipeline: Reads were cleaned using Trimmomatic, were merged into complete CDR3 sequences using FLASH, and were assigned to V(D)J germline segments using MiTCR. Clonal diversity was computed as the inverse Simpson's index with VDJtools. Productive reads were defined as in-frame sequences without a premature stop codon. TCRdb reprocessed the public reads (quality trimming at Q25 with fastp, clone calling with MiXCR) and kept in-frame beta chains. Rows matching on CDR3 protein sequence are summarized as one entry with the most common DNA and genes. TCRdb, not the authors, supplied the V and J calls. The sample includes around 99,000 distinct CDR3 sequences, with under 65% observed a single time. The top ten clones comprise around 20% of the sample.

In this chain, TRBV29-1 is recombined with TRBJ1-1; a stretch of 8 junction bases matches TRBD1. The sequenced sample was distant non-tumor lung tissue. The source of this sequence is a man aged 60 to 69 with non-small cell lung cancer. The CDR3 in this case is CSARTGKTEAFF. The DNA sequence follows: TGCAGCGCGAGGACAGGGAAAACTGAAGCTTTCTTT.